This TCR beta chain was identified in a study of neoadjuvant nivolumab and ipilimumab in lung cancer. Study-wide points: TCR richness and clonality were higher in tumors than adjacent uninvolved lung. Pretherapy blood TCR richness correlated positively with resected tumor richness. TCR clonality did not significantly correlate with pathologic tumor regression.

About this clone: Its matching antigen is unknown.

The table came from immunoSEQ multiplex PCR; TCRdb's copy has only in-frame clones and leaves some out. This sample has roughly 45,000 clones, with around 89% found just once. Here the sequenced sample was blood, taken before neoadjuvant nivolumab, alone or with ipilimumab. The receptor comes from an adult with non-small cell lung cancer. Some clones in this sample may be carry-over from other donors' samples.

The CDR3 loop is CASSLVGEENYGYTF. The CDR3 coding sequence is TGCGCCAGCAGCTTGGTGGGGGAAGAAAACTATGGCTACACCTTC. This chain links TRBV5-1 with TRBJ1-2; weak D call: TRBD1 (5 bases). CDR3 length equals 15 residues. Germline lookup yields CDR1 SGHRS and CDR2 YFSETQ. V shed 0 bases and J shed 2 bases, with 11 bases lying between them.